Below, 4 T cell receptor beta chains from the same sample are listed, as sequenced in a study of CD4 T cells in relation to SARS-CoV-2 and coronaviruses (dated by TCRdb to 2020 to 2023). The method behind the library was the immunoSEQ multiplex PCR assay. Held by TCRdb, this immuneACCESS table contains in-frame sequences only and omits some clones. Under half of the omission traces to an unresolved V gene where checked; the cause of the rest is unknown. The sample data list about 18,000 clones, and around 82% of these were observed just once. Clones ranked in the top ten supply 15% to 17% of the sample. Antigens of these TCRs are unknown. CD4+ T cells from unexposed donors were collected before the COVID-19 pandemic (2011-2018). After approximately eleven days of culture, CD4+ T cells were isolated with the EasySep CD4+ T cell isolation kit. Sequencing input: CD4+ T cells from PBMCs, cultured in vitro. These receptors all come from a human donor in good health.

In its sample, this clone was seen a few times. This chain uses TRBV20-1 with TRBJ2-5; either TRBD1 or TRBD2 may supply D (5 bases each). This CDR3 comprises 14 residues. Germline CDR1 reads DFQATT; CDR2 reads SNEGSKA (reference sequence). Trimming shortened V by 3 bases and J by 5 bases, and 16 bases separated the two germline ends. This CDR3 reads CSASLSGPRETQYF. Written as DNA, the CDR3 is TGCAGTGCTAGTCTCTCGGGGCCCCGGGAGACCCAGTACTTC.

This chain joins TRBV30 and TRBJ2-7; D is undetermined. The CDR3 totals 12 residues. CDR1 and CDR2 (germline): GTSNPN, SVGIG (reference sequence). V lost 7 bases and J 2 bases, leaving 12 bases between the germline ends. The CDR3 DNA reads as TGTGCCTACACCCTCTTTACCTACGAGCAGTACTTC. Translated, it gives CAYTLFTYEQYF.

V and J are TRBV7-3 and TRBJ2-1; 16 positions agree with TRBD2. Per the germline V gene, CDR1 is SGHTA and CDR2 is FQGTGA. This CDR3 spans 17 amino acids. V lost 5 bases and J lost 4; bases outside the gene matches: 5. The CDR3 coding sequence is TGTGCCAGCAGCCCCTCGGGACTAGCGGGAGGGTACAATGAGCAGTTCTTC. It codes for CASSPSGLAGGYNEQFF.

The J gene is TRBJ2-2, the V gene TRBV5-1; D unclear. This CDR3 is 14 amino acids long. The V and J ends lost 9 bases and 3 bases respectively, with 15 bases between them. Germline V gives CDR1 SGHRS, CDR2 YFSETQ. CDR3 DNA sequence: TGCGCCACCACATCGGAAGGTTACACCGGGGAGCTGTTTTTT. It translates to CATTSEGYTGELFF.